Listed below are T cell receptor beta chains from one sample, sequenced in a study of blood T cell repertoires in COVID-19. Here immunoSEQ multiplex PCR was the method, and the copy in TCRdb shows in-frame clones only, minus some. This sample has under 300,000 clones, with just under 85% found just once. Sample: peripheral blood. All receptors come from a woman aged 55-70 years with active or convalescent COVID-19. Both conserved end residues are part of each CDR3. Fields, in order: D gene, J gene, V gene, clone size, CDR3 protein, CDR3 DNA. The D gene is left open where the match is weak. Not every row has a clone size; where given, it reads once, few, many or a size class.

- TRBJ1-2 TRBV28 few CASSFGTSYTF TGTGCCAGCAGTTTTGGCACGAGCTACACCTTC
- TRBJ1-1 TRBV14 - CASSQEAMNTEAFF TGTGCCAGCAGCCAAGAGGCAATGAACACTGAAGCTTTCTTT
- TRBJ1-2 TRBV6-5 once CASRTGISLNGYTF TGTGCCAGCAGGACAGGAATTTCTTTGAATGGCTACACCTTC
- TRBJ1-3 TRBV28 - CASSKQSSGNTIYF TGTGCCAGCAGCAAACAAAGCTCTGGAAACACCATATATTTT
- TRBJ2-5 TRBV11-2 - CASSPGFQETQYF TGTGCCAGCAGCCCCGGGTTTCAAGAGACCCAGTACTTC
- TRBJ2-7 TRBV6-5 - CASSQRGGGHEQYF TGTGCCAGCAGTCAGCGCGGGGGCGGCCACGAGCAGTACTTC
TRBD2 TRBJ2-1 TRBV5-1 - CASSLTVGAGGPHEQFF TGCGCCAGCAGCTTGACGGTCGGCGCGGGGGGCCCCCATGAGCAGTTCTTC
TRBD1 TRBJ1-2 TRBV4-2 - CASSQFVDRDGVYGYTF TGTGCCAGCAGCCAATTCGTCGACAGGGACGGTGTCTATGGCTACACCTTC
- TRBJ2-7 TRBV6-6 - CASSYPPPASEQYF TGTGCCAGCAGTTATCCTCCGCCAGCGTCCGAGCAGTACTTC
TRBD1 TRBJ1-5 TRBV19 - CASSRQGGGRNQPQHF TGTGCCAGTAGTAGACAGGGGGGAGGTCGCAATCAGCCCCAGCATTTT
TRBD2 TRBJ2-7 TRBV5-1 - CASRVAGDLDEQYF TGCGCCAGCAGGGTAGCGGGAGATCTGGACGAGCAGTACTTC
TRBD2 TRBJ2-2 TRBV9 - CASSPVAGGELFF TGTGCCAGCAGCCCCGTAGCGGGGGGGGAGCTGTTTTTT
- TRBJ1-5 TRBV27 - CASSLQGIYRNQPQHF TGTGCCAGCAGTTTACAGGGGATCTACCGCAATCAGCCCCAGCATTTT
TRBD1 TRBJ1-2 TRBV6-1 - CASSDGQGGRGYTF TGTGCCAGCAGTGATGGACAGGGAGGTCGGGGCTACACCTTC
- TRBJ2-5 TRBV15 - CATSRGSRQETQYF TGTGCCACCAGCAGAGGGAGTAGGCAAGAGACCCAGTACTTC
- TRBJ2-2 TRBV5-1 - CASSFSGELFF TGCGCCAGCAGCTTTAGCGGGGAGCTGTTTTTT
TRBD2 TRBJ2-3 TRBV10-3 - CAISRERGSTDTQYF TGTGCCATCTCAAGGGAGCGGGGGAGCACAGATACGCAGTATTTT
TRBD2 TRBJ2-1 TRBV10-3 - CAIKDGAGGAQFNEQFF TGTGCCATCAAGGACGGAGCGGGAGGCGCACAATTCAATGAGCAGTTCTTC
TRBD2 TRBJ2-1 TRBV28 - CASKGAGVVLNEQFF TGTGCCAGCAAAGGAGCGGGAGTGGTGTTGAATGAGCAGTTCTTC
- TRBJ1-5 TRBV6-5 - CASRGGAGNQPQHF TGTGCCAGCAGGGGCGGGGCGGGCAATCAGCCCCAGCATTTT
- TRBJ1-2 TRBV2 once CASLPGTPYGYTF TGTGCCAGCCTCCCCGGGACACCCTATGGCTACACCTTC
- TRBJ2-6 TRBV21-1 - CANEDSGANVLTF TGTGCCAACGAGGACTCTGGGGCCAACGTCCTGACTTTC
TRBD1 TRBJ1-1 TRBV27 - CASFGTVNTEAFF TGTGCCAGTTTCGGGACAGTGAACACTGAAGCTTTCTTT
- TRBJ2-6 TRBV2 - CASSADSRSGANVLTF TGTGCCAGCAGTGCGGACAGCCGCTCTGGGGCCAACGTCCTGACTTTC
TRBD1 TRBJ2-7 TRBV19 - CASSGTGIHEQYF TGTGCCAGTTCCGGGACAGGGATCCACGAGCAGTACTTC
TRBD2 TRBJ2-1 TRBV5-8 - CASSSQREKQFF TGTGCCAGCAGCTCACAGCGGGAAAAGCAGTTCTTC
TRBD1 TRBJ1-2 TRBV5-1 - CASSHGQGQDGYTF TGCGCCAGCAGCCACGGACAGGGGCAGGATGGCTACACCTTC
- TRBJ2-6 TRBV7-2 - CASSLGPGTGANVLTF TGTGCCAGCAGCTTAGGGCCAGGGACTGGGGCCAACGTCCTGACTTTC
- TRBJ2-2 TRBV5-1 - CASSPGTPTGELFF TGCGCCAGCAGCCCCGGGACACCCACCGGGGAGCTGTTTTTT
- TRBJ1-5 TRBV19 - CASRGEISNQPQHF TGTGCCAGTAGAGGGGAAATAAGCAATCAGCCCCAGCATTTT
- TRBJ1-3 TRBV6-5 - CASSYSGRSAGNTIYF TGTGCCAGCAGTTACTCAGGCAGGTCCGCTGGAAACACCATATATTTT
TRBD1 TRBJ2-2 TRBV5-1 - CASSWTGPNTGELFF TGCGCCAGCTCCTGGACAGGGCCTAACACCGGGGAGCTGTTTTTT
- TRBJ2-5 TRBV18 - CASSLSATGQETQYF TGTGCCAGCTCACTGAGCGCTACTGGGCAAGAGACCCAGTACTTC
TRBD2 TRBJ2-2 TRBV2 - CASSTPSGRVDTGELFF TGTGCCAGCAGTACCCCTAGCGGGAGGGTGGATACCGGGGAGCTGTTTTTT
- TRBJ1-2 TRBV3-1/TRBV3-2 - CASSRQAGYGYTF TGTGCCAGCAGCCGGCAGGCCGGTTATGGCTACACCTTC
TRBD1 TRBJ2-7 TRBV20-1 - CSAVRQGANRF TGCAGTGCTGTGAGACAGGGGGCTAATCGGTTC
TRBD2 TRBJ2-7 TRBV13 - CASSLSGRETYEQYF TGTGCCAGCAGCTTGTCCGGGAGGGAAACCTACGAGCAGTACTTC
- TRBJ2-5 TRBV12-3/TRBV12-4 - CASSFRRKETQYF TGTGCCAGCAGTTTTCGGAGGAAAGAGACCCAGTACTTC
- TRBJ2-1 TRBV2 - CASSSPGTPKVQFF TGTGCCAGCAGCTCCCCAGGGACTCCCAAGGTGCAGTTCTTC
TRBD2 TRBJ2-1 TRBV11-3 - CASSLGRDYYNEQFF TGTGCCAGCAGCTTAGGACGGGACTACTACAATGAGCAGTTCTTC
- TRBJ2-3 TRBV21-1 - CASSNGLAGVLDTQYF TGTGCCAGCAGCAACGGACTAGCGGGAGTTTTAGATACGCAGTATTTT
- TRBJ2-1 TRBV11-1 - CASRGSPRGEQFF TGTGCCAGCAGAGGCTCTCCTAGAGGTGAGCAGTTCTTC
TRBD1 TRBJ1-5 TRBV7-9 - CASSLHQTGLSNQPQHF TGTGCCAGCTCTCTTCACCAGACAGGGTTGAGCAATCAGCCCCAGCATTTT
TRBD1 TRBJ1-1 TRBV11-3 - CASSLTGSNTEAFF TGTGCCAGCAGCTTGACAGGGTCCAACACTGAAGCTTTCTTT
- TRBJ2-2 TRBV3-1/TRBV3-2 once CASSQVSRNTGELFF TGTGCCAGCAGCCAAGTTTCCAGGAACACCGGGGAGCTGTTTTTT
TRBD1 TRBJ1-1 TRBV24-1 - CATRSTGGKVRTEAFF TGTGCCACCAGGAGCACAGGGGGTAAAGTGAGGACTGAAGCTTTCTTT
TRBD1 TRBJ2-1 TRBV5-1 - CASSLTGGMSSYNEQFF TGCGCCAGCAGCTTGACAGGGGGTATGAGCTCCTACAATGAGCAGTTCTTC
- TRBJ2-3 TRBV6-5 - CASSHSNPSTDTQYF TGTGCCAGCAGTCACTCTAATCCCTCCACAGATACGCAGTATTTT
- TRBJ1-1 TRBV5-1 few CASSLDGRSTEAFF TGCGCCAGCAGCTTGGACGGCCGGAGCACTGAAGCTTTCTTT
- TRBJ2-3 TRBV5-1 - CASSSQVIRDTQYF TGCGCCAGCAGCTCACAGGTTATAAGAGATACGCAGTATTTT
- TRBJ2-2 TRBV11-2 - CASSPYLGELFF TGTGCCAGCAGCCCGTATTTGGGGGAGCTGTTTTTT
TRBD1 TRBJ2-3 TRBV29-1 - CSVKRQGARDTQYF TGCAGCGTTAAGAGACAGGGGGCAAGAGATACGCAGTATTTT
- TRBJ1-3 TRBV7-9 - CASSSPGADTIYF TGTGCCAGCAGCTCCCCAGGGGCGGACACCATATATTTT
- TRBJ1-1 TRBV5-8 - CASNLGQLNTEAFF TGTGCCAGCAACTTGGGACAACTGAACACTGAAGCTTTCTTT
TRBD1 TRBJ1-2 TRBV28 - CASSLFPAKTGKDGYTF TGTGCCAGCAGTTTATTCCCCGCCAAGACAGGGAAGGATGGCTACACCTTC
TRBD1 TRBJ1-6 TRBV6-5 few CASSLGQGESPLHF TGTGCCAGCAGCCTTGGACAGGGCGAATCACCCCTCCACTTT
TRBD1 TRBJ1-1 TRBV12-3/TRBV12-4 - CASSFQGAEAFF TGTGCCAGCAGTTTTCAGGGGGCTGAAGCTTTCTTT
- TRBJ2-7 TRBV7-2 once CASSLLGRYEQYF TGTGCCAGCAGTTTATTAGGGAGGTACGAGCAGTACTTC
- TRBJ2-2 TRBV19 - CASRNGGTGELFF TGTGCCAGTAGGAACGGAGGGACCGGGGAGCTGTTTTTT
TRBD2 TRBJ2-1 TRBV15 - CATSRGGTRRRNEQFF TGTGCCACCAGCAGGGGCGGGACTAGGCGGCGGAATGAGCAGTTCTTC